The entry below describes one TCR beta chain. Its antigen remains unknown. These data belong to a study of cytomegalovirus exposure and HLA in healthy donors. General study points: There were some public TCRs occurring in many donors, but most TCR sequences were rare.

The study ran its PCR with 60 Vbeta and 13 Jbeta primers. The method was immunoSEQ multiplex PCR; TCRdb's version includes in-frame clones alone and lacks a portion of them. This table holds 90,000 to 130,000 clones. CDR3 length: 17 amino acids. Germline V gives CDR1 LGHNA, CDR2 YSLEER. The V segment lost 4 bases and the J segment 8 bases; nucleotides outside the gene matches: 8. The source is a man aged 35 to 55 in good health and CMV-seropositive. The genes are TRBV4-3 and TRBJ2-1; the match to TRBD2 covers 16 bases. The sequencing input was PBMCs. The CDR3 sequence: CASSRKPGLAGGDEQFF. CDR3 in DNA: TGCGCCAGCAGCCGGAAACCGGGACTAGCGGGAGGGGATGAGCAGTTCTTC.